Listed here are 10 T cell receptor beta chains from one sample, sequenced in a study of blood T cell repertoires in COVID-19. Sequencing was performed with immunoSEQ multiplex PCR; in TCRdb, only in-frame clones are kept and a portion is missing. This sample carries around 61,000 clones, roughly three quarters of them seen once, and the ten largest clones take around 14%. The sequenced sample consisted of peripheral blood. The receptors originated from a man older than 75 with acute or convalescent COVID-19.

CDR3 protein: CASSPLPGGIQETQYF. The CDR3 DNA is TGTGCCAGCTCACCTCTCCCCGGGGGGATACAAGAGACCCAGTACTTC. The V and J genes are TRBV18 and TRBJ2-5, with 7 bases lining up with TRBD2. The V and J ends lost 3 bases and 2 bases, in that order; junction bases with no gene match: 9. The germline V gene has CDR1 KGHSH and CDR2 LQKENI. This CDR3 spans 16 amino acids.

The genes are TRBV5-1 and TRBJ2-5, with D possibly matching TRBD2 (5 bases). Trimming cost V 4 bases and J 2 bases, with 15 bases left between them. Germline values: CDR1 SGHRS, CDR2 YFSETQ. The CDR3 contains 15 residues. The CDR3 nucleotides are TGCGCCAGCAGCCCCGTACAGACTATTCAAGAGACCCAGTACTTC. Its protein product is CASSPVQTIQETQYF.

This clone was counted a single time. The J gene is TRBJ2-5, the V gene TRBV20-1; D gene uncertain. In germline, CDR1 is DFQATT, CDR2 SNEGSKA (reference sequence). The CDR3 spans 11 residues. Trimming shortened V by 2 bases and J by 5 bases, and 6 bases separated the two germline ends. This chain's CDR3 is CSARIGETQYF. Here the CDR3 DNA reads TGCAGTGCTAGAATCGGGGAGACCCAGTACTTC.

The chain couples TRBV24-1 to TRBJ1-1; 9 positions agree with TRBD1. Germline CDR1 is KGHDR and CDR2 is SFDVKD. Unmatched junction bases numbered 4, after V lost 7 bases and J lost 5 bases. The CDR3 loop spans 13 amino acids. The CDR3 nucleotides are TGTGCCACCAGACAGGGGGCTTTGACTGAAGCTTTCTTT. This translates into CATRQGALTEAFF.

The chain couples TRBV9 to TRBJ2-7; D is possibly TRBD1 (5 bases). Germline V gene data show CDR1 as SGDLS and CDR2 as YYNGEE. This CDR3 contains 15 residues. The V end lost 4 bases, the J end lost 1 base, and 15 bases lay between the germline ends. Here the CDR3 DNA reads TGTGCCAGCAGCCCCTATCTAGGGGCTTCCTACGAGCAGTACTTC. It yields the protein CASSPYLGASYEQYF.

The rearrangement links TRBV7-3 to TRBJ2-5; 11 bases are shared with TRBD2. The ends lost 3 bases at V and 4 bases at J; junction bases unmatched: 13. This CDR3 region has 18 residues. The germline V gene has CDR1 SGHTA and CDR2 FQGTGA. The CDR3 sequence: CASSFRGASGRWGETQYF. DNA for the CDR3: TGTGCCAGCAGCTTCCGGGGGGCTAGCGGGAGGTGGGGAGAGACCCAGTACTTC.

This chain links TRBV7-9 with TRBJ1-4; D is undetermined. The V and J ends lost 3 bases and 3 bases respectively, with 5 bases between them. This CDR3 is 13 amino acids long. Germline loops: CDR1 SEHNR, CDR2 FQNEAQ (reference sequence). CDR3 DNA sequence: TGTGCCAGCAGCTTTAACTCTAATGAAAAACTGTTTTTT. This gives the protein CASSFNSNEKLFF.

V is TRBV4-1 and J is TRBJ2-3; 8 positions match TRBD2. CDR1 is MGHRA, CDR2 YSYEKL, per germline. This CDR3 is built from 17 residues. J gave up 4 bases and V 1 base, and 10 bases lay outside the gene matches. The CDR3 bases are TGCGCCAGCAGCCAAGTAATTACGCGGGGGGCGGCAGATACGCAGTATTTT. This gives the protein CASSQVITRGAADTQYF.

The chain uses TRBV30 and TRBJ2-3; tentatively, D is TRBD2 (5 bases). The ends were cut back, 2 bases at V and 5 bases at J, with 14 bases in the middle. Germline V gene data show CDR1 as GTSNPN and CDR2 as SVGIG (reference sequence). The CDR3 consists of 14 residues. The CDR3 here is CAWSMGSHEDTQYF. DNA of the CDR3: TGTGCCTGGAGTATGGGGAGTCATGAAGATACGCAGTATTTT.

This clone was seen ten or more times. This chain joins TRBV11-3 and TRBJ2-3; 10 bases align to TRBD2. This CDR3 is 17 amino acids long. The trim removed 8 bases at V and 1 base at J, leaving 12 bases unmatched. Germline-derived CDR1 and CDR2 are SGHNT and YENEEA. The CDR3, as DNA: TGTGCCAGCTCTAGGCGGCTAGCGGGGGACGGCACAGATACGCAGTATTTT. It specifies CASSRRLAGDGTDTQYF.